The 27 T cell receptor beta chains listed next were all sequenced from one sample in a study of cytomegalovirus exposure and HLA in healthy donors. Vbeta (60) and Jbeta (13) primers were used in the PCR. TCRdb keeps only in-frame clones here, not all; method: immunoSEQ multiplex PCR. The profile covers 100,000 or so clones, with more than 60% appearing a single time and over 6.5% taken by the ten largest. The sequenced sample consisted of PBMCs. The receptors were gathered from a woman between 35 and 50 years old in good health and CMV-seropositive.

The V gene is TRBV6-4, the J gene TRBJ2-6, with a possible D match to TRBD1 (6 bases). CDR1 and CDR2 from the germline V gene are MRHNA and SNTAGT. The CDR3 consists of 17 residues. The V gene lost 3 bases and the J gene lost 1 base, with 13 bases spanning the gap. The CDR3 DNA reads TGTGCCAGCAGTGATAGGGGGATGGGATCTGGGGCCAACGTCCTGACTTTC. Encoded protein: CASSDRGMGSGANVLTF.

The gene calls are TRBV5-5 and TRBJ2-3; D is possibly TRBD2 (5 bases). Germline V gives CDR1 SGHKS, CDR2 YYEKEE (reference sequence). Deletions cut 1 base from V and 2 bases from J, with 14 bases between. The CDR3 is 16 residues long. DNA of the CDR3: TGTGCCAGCAGCTTGTATCCTAGCAGTAACACAGATACGCAGTATTTT. Amino acid sequence: CASSLYPSSNTDTQYF.

V gene TRBV7-2 combines with J gene TRBJ1-3; D is unclear. Trimming shortened V by 5 bases and J by 2 bases, and 19 bases separated the two germline ends. The germline gives CDR1 SGHTA, CDR2 FQGNSA. The CDR3 loop spans 17 amino acids. The CDR3: CASSPHDGPAAGNTIYF. CDR3 nucleotide sequence: TGTGCCAGCAGCCCCCATGATGGCCCCGCGGCTGGAAACACCATATATTTT. Full variable domain (remainder filled in from reference TRBV7-2 and TRBJ1-3): GAGVSQSPSNKVTEKGKDVELRCDPISGHTALYWYRQSLGQGLEFLIYFQGNSAPDKSGLPSDRFSAERTGGSVSTLTIQRTQQEDSAVYLCASSPHDGPAAGNTIYFGEGSWLTVV.

This chain links TRBV27 with TRBJ2-1, with TRBD2 matching 8 bases. J was trimmed by 6 bases and V by 7 bases; bases with no gene match: 17. The germline CDR1 and CDR2 sequences are MNHEY and SMNVEV (reference sequence). The CDR3 is 17 amino acids. CDR3 sequence reads: CASTGSAGVLWGNEQFF. The DNA for the CDR3 is TGTGCCAGCACGGGCTCAGCGGGAGTGCTTTGGGGCAATGAGCAGTTCTTC.

On this clone: The sample holds other DNA sequences that translate to the same CDR3. V is TRBV6-1 and J is TRBJ2-7; 8 bases map to TRBD1. Germline CDR1 is MNHNS and CDR2 is SASEGT. The CDR3 loop spans 14 amino acids. After removal of 4 bases from V and 1 base from J, the junction contained 3 bases not matched to a gene. The CDR3 reads CASSARTGSYEQYF. The CDR3 region has the DNA TGTGCCAGCAGTGCCCGGACAGGGTCCTACGAGCAGTACTTC.

The chain has TRBV4-1 and TRBJ2-1; 8 nucleotides line up with TRBD2. V trimming: 1 base; J trimming: 0 bases; junction bases outside the gene matches: 2. Germline V gives CDR1 MGHRA, CDR2 YSYEKL. This CDR3 spans 16 amino acids. CDR3 bases: TGCGCCAGCAGCCAAGTTCTAGCGGGCTCCTACAATGAGCAGTTCTTC. As protein: CASSQVLAGSYNEQFF.

This CDR3 is CASSLETLGSDQYF. The CDR3 nucleotides read TGCGCCAGCAGCCTAGAGACGCTTGGGTCGGATCAGTACTTC. The chain joins TRBV5-1 to TRBJ2-4; D not resolved. V was shortened by 4 bases and J by 12 bases, with 20 bases between the two germline ends. Per the germline V gene, CDR1 is SGHRS and CDR2 is YFSETQ. The CDR3 consists of 14 residues.

The V and J genes are TRBV11-2 and TRBJ2-5; D may be TRBD2 (6 bases). CDR3 length: 14 amino acids. Germline CDR1 is SGHAT and CDR2 is FQNNGV. The V gene lost 4 bases and the J gene lost 4 bases, with 13 bases spanning the gap. The CDR3 DNA sequence: TGTGCCAGCAGCTACCTGACTAGGAGAGAGACCCAGTACTTC. It specifies CASSYLTRRETQYF.

The V gene is TRBV7-2, the J gene TRBJ2-5; TRBD2 matches at 11 bases. Trimming at V came to 2 bases and at J to 2 bases, leaving 13 bases not matched to a gene. Germline loops: CDR1 SGHTA, CDR2 FQGNSA. This CDR3 is built from 19 residues. The CDR3 reads CASSLIWRLAGGLQETQYF. The CDR3 region has the DNA TGTGCCAGCAGCTTAATCTGGAGGCTAGCGGGGGGCCTACAAGAGACCCAGTACTTC.

The chain has TRBV4-1 and TRBJ2-1, with 8 bases lining up with TRBD1. The CDR3 spans 17 residues. The junction had 11 bases not matched to a gene; V was cut back by 3 bases and J by 4 bases. Per the germline V gene, CDR1 is MGHRA and CDR2 is YSYEKL. The CDR3 protein is CASSHRSIRDRYNEQFF. The CDR3 DNA reads TGCGCCAGCAGCCATAGGAGCATCCGGGACAGGTACAATGAGCAGTTCTTC.

This chain uses TRBV6-5 with TRBJ2-7; TRBD1 aligns across 7 bases. Germline V gene lookup returns CDR1 MNHEY and CDR2 SVGAGI. Unmatched junction bases numbered 11, after V lost 6 bases and J lost 6 bases. The CDR3 length is 14 residues. CDR3 sequence: CASSPGQLLGEQYF. The CDR3 region has the DNA TGTGCCAGCAGCCCGGGACAGCTCCTTGGCGAGCAGTACTTC.

This clone occurred once. The chain couples TRBV5-1 to TRBJ2-7, with 9 nucleotides matching TRBD1. CDR1 and CDR2 from the germline V gene are SGHRS and YFSETQ. The CDR3 runs 16 residues. Trimming removed 0 bases from V and 1 base from J; junction bases left unmatched: 5. The CDR3 reads CASSLAGQGVSYEQYF. CDR3 bases: TGCGCCAGCAGCTTGGCGGGACAGGGAGTTTCCTACGAGCAGTACTTC.

This clone was seen repeatedly, ten times or more. The chain couples TRBV5-1 to TRBJ1-6; D is unresolved. The length of the CDR3 is 16 residues. Germline CDR1 and CDR2: SGHRS and YFSETQ. Trimming removed 4 bases at V and 0 bases at J, with 11 bases between. CDR3 nucleotides: TGCGCCAGCAGCCGACCCGGGAGCTCCTATAATTCACCCCTCCACTTT. Translated: CASSRPGSSYNSPLHF.

The chain is built from TRBV7-2 and TRBJ1-5; unclear D gene. CDR1 is SGHTA and CDR2 is FQGNSA in the germline V gene. V was pared by 4 bases and J by 6 bases, with 10 bases between. The CDR3 length is 13 residues. The DNA for the CDR3 is TGTGCCAGCAGCTCGGTCGAGGGTCAGCCCCAGCATTTT. Translation gives CASSSVEGQPQHF.

The chain links TRBV5-4 to TRBJ2-7, with 9 bases fitting TRBD1. This CDR3 contains 19 residues. The germline gives CDR1 SGHNT, CDR2 YYREEE (reference sequence). V was pared by 2 bases and J by 0 bases, with 15 bases of the junction left unmatched. The CDR3 protein is CASSFGQGQGNRFSYEQYF. For the CDR3, the DNA is TGTGCCAGCAGCTTTGGCCAGGGACAGGGCAACCGATTCTCCTACGAGCAGTACTTC. Combining the CDR3 with reference TRBV5-4 and TRBJ2-7 gives the whole variable domain ETGVTQSPTHLIKTRGQQVTLRCSSQSGHNTVSWYQQALGQGPQFIFQYYREEENGRGNFPPRFSGLQFPNYSSELNVNALELDDSALYLCASSFGQGQGNRFSYEQYFGPGTRLTVT.

V gene TRBV7-8 combines with J gene TRBJ2-1, with TRBD2 matching over 8 bases. The CDR3 runs 15 residues. With 5 bases clipped from V and 2 bases from J, the junction kept 5 bases outside the gene matches. From germline, CDR1 is SGHVS and CDR2 FQNEAQ. CDR3 sequence (DNA): TGTGCCAGCAGCCCCCGACTAGCGCCCTACAATGAGCAGTTCTTC. Protein: CASSPRLAPYNEQFF.

This clone was found a few times. The rearrangement links TRBV6-5 to TRBJ2-7; D possibly corresponds to TRBD2 (6 bases). The V gene's germline CDR1 is MNHEY and CDR2 SVGAGI. V gave up 0 bases and J gave up 3 bases, with 12 bases separating them. This CDR3 is built from 15 residues. CDR3 DNA: TGTGCCAGCAGTTACTCCCCCCAGGGAGGCTACGAGCAGTACTTC. Amino acids: CASSYSPQGGYEQYF.

This sequence joins TRBV5-8 and TRBJ1-5; a possible D gene is TRBD1 (5 bases). This CDR3 region has 16 residues. CDR1 is SGHTS and CDR2 is YDEGEE in the germline V gene. Trimming left V 1 base short and J 0 bases short, with 11 bases between. Here the CDR3 reads CASSLLGDTSNQPQHF. The CDR3 DNA reads TGTGCCAGCAGCTTGCTAGGGGATACTAGCAATCAGCCCCAGCATTTT. The full variable domain, completed using reference TRBV5-8 and TRBJ1-5, is EAGVTQSPTHLIKTRGQQATLRCSPISGHTSVYWYQQALGLGLQFLLWYDEGEERNRGNFPPRFSGRQFPNYSSELNVNALELEDSALYLCASSLLGDTSNQPQHFGDGTRLSIL.

In its sample, this clone was seen a few times. The chain employs TRBV2 and TRBJ1-2; 8 positions agree with TRBD1. Germline V CDR1 and CDR2: SNHLY, FYNNEI. This CDR3 is 13 amino acids long. Losses at the gene ends were 9 bases for V and 7 bases for J; bases not matched to a gene: 10. The CDR3 nucleotides read TGTGCCAGAGCCGGGACAGGAGACTCTGGCTACACCTTC. Its translation is CARAGTGDSGYTF.

The genes are TRBV7-2 and TRBJ1-4; D gene ambiguous. The CDR3 sequence is 14 residues long. Deletions cut 5 bases from V and 7 bases from J, with 14 bases between. Germline loops: CDR1 SGHTA, CDR2 FQGNSA. CDR3 sequence (DNA): TGTGCCAGCAGCCCGGACTCAGGAGGTGAAAAACTGTTTTTT. Translating it yields CASSPDSGGEKLFF.

The V call is TRBV2, the J call TRBJ2-3; perhaps TRBD2 as D (6 bases). V was pared by 5 bases and J by 2 bases, with 17 bases between. The V gene's germline CDR1 is SNHLY and CDR2 FYNNEI. The CDR3 covers 16 residues. The CDR3 here is CASSKTSLRHTDTQYF. CDR3 coding DNA: TGTGCCAGCAGTAAGACTAGTCTAAGACACACAGATACGCAGTATTTT. The complete variable domain, with remaining parts taken from reference TRBV2 and TRBJ2-3, reads EPEVTQTPSHQVTQMGQEVILRCVPISNHLYFYWYRQILGQKVEFLVSFYNNEISEKSEIFDDQFSVERPDGSNFTLKIRSTKLEDSAMYFCASSKTSLRHTDTQYFGPGTRLTVL.

The chain joins TRBV28 to TRBJ2-1; D is ambiguous. Germline assignment: CDR1 MDHEN and CDR2 SYDVKM. Trimming cost V 7 bases and J 0 bases, with 16 bases left between them. CDR3 length: 16 amino acids. The CDR3 sequence is CASTSRSAVSYNEQFF. Here the CDR3 DNA reads TGTGCCAGCACGTCGCGGTCTGCAGTCTCCTACAATGAGCAGTTCTTC.

The chain carries TRBV5-8 and TRBJ1-4; 7 nucleotides align to TRBD1. With 3 bases clipped from V and 2 bases from J, the junction kept 13 bases outside the gene matches. In germline, CDR1 is SGHTS, CDR2 YDEGEE. The length of the CDR3 is 18 residues. CDR3 sequence: CASSSIRQGDVTNEKLFF. The CDR3 nucleotides read TGTGCCAGCAGCTCGATTAGACAGGGAGATGTGACTAATGAAAAACTGTTTTTT.

In its sample, this clone was seen a few times. DNA of the CDR3: TGTGCCAGCTCACCACCCCAGCGGGACTACGAGCAGTACTTC. Translated: CASSPPQRDYEQYF. This sequence joins TRBV18 and TRBJ2-7, with 7 bases fitting TRBD2. Germline values: CDR1 KGHSH, CDR2 LQKENI. The junction had 2 bases not matched to a gene; V was cut back by 0 bases and J by 3 bases. This CDR3 has 14 residues.

V gene TRBV4-3 combines with J gene TRBJ1-2; D unclear. Germline V gene lookup returns CDR1 LGHNA and CDR2 YSLEER. The V end was cut by 1 base, the J end by 6 bases, with 15 bases between. The CDR3 runs 15 residues. CDR3: CASSQVARFVNGYTF. CDR3 bases: TGCGCCAGCAGCCAAGTAGCGAGGTTTGTAAATGGCTACACCTTC.

Only a few counts were recorded for this clone. This rearrangement joins TRBV7-8 to TRBJ2-4, with a possible D match to TRBD2 (5 bases). Trimming cost V 2 bases and J 8 bases, with 13 bases left between them. The germline V gene encodes CDR1 SGHVS and CDR2 FQNEAQ. This CDR3 spans 14 amino acids. For the CDR3, the DNA is TGTGCCAGCAGCTTAAACGGGGTCGGGGACATTCAGTACTTC. It specifies CASSLNGVGDIQYF.

The chain combines TRBV6-1 with TRBJ1-4, with TRBD1 identical over 10 bases. Germline CDR1 is MNHNS and CDR2 is SASEGT. The CDR3 consists of 15 residues. V lost 6 bases to trimming and J lost 8 bases; unmatched junction nucleotides: 9. CDR3 protein: CASRETGGAGEKLFF. The CDR3 region has the DNA TGTGCCAGCAGGGAGACAGGGGGCGCCGGGGAAAAACTGTTTTTT.